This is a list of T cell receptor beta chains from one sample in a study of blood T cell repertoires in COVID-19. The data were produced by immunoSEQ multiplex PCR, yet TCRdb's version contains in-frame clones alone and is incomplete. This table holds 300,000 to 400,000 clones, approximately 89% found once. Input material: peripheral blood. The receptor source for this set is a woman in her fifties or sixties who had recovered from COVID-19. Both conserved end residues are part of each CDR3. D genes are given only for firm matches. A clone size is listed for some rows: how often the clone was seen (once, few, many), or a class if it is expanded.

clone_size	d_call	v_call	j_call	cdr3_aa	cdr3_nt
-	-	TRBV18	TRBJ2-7	CASSQTTVRVYEQYF	TGTGCCAGCTCCCAAACGACTGTGAGGGTGTACGAGCAGTACTTC
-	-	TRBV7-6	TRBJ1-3	CASSPDSSSGNTIYF	TGTGCCAGCAGCCCAGACAGCAGCTCTGGAAACACCATATATTTT
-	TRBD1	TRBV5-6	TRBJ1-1	CASSPPWQGGTEAFF	TGTGCCAGCAGCCCTCCATGGCAGGGGGGCACTGAAGCTTTCTTT
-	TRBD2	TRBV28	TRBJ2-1	CASRETSGSRNEQFF	TGTGCCAGCAGGGAAACTAGCGGGAGCAGAAATGAGCAGTTCTTC
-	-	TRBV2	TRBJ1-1	CASSDALTGNTEAFF	TGTGCCAGCAGTGACGCACTCACAGGGAACACTGAAGCTTTCTTT
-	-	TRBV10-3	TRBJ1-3	CAISRPTGSGNTIYF	TGTGCCATCAGCCGGCCCACAGGTTCTGGAAACACCATATATTTT
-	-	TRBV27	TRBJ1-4	CASSSQQATNEKLFF	TGTGCCAGCAGTTCCCAGCAGGCAACTAATGAAAAACTGTTTTTT
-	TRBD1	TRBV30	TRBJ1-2	CAWNSGQGIRGYTF	TGTGCCTGGAATTCAGGACAGGGGATTCGTGGCTACACCTTC
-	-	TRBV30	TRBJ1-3	CAWSVHSSGNTIYF	TGTGCCTGGAGTGTACACAGCTCTGGAAACACCATATATTTT
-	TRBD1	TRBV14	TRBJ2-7	CASSRTGQGFYEQYF	TGTGCCAGCAGCCGAACGGGACAGGGGTTCTACGAGCAGTACTTC
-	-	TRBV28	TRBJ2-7	CASSPSTSPEQYF	TGTGCCAGCAGCCCCTCGACATCTCCCGAGCAGTACTTC
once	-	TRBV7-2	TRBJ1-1	CASSLAARNTEAFF	TGTGCCAGCAGCTTAGCAGCCCGAAACACTGAAGCTTTCTTT
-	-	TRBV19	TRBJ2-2	CASIGQGYTGELFF	TGTGCCAGTATCGGGCAGGGGTACACCGGGGAGCTGTTTTTT
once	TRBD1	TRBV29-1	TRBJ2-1	CSASTGEVSSEQFF	TGCAGCGCCTCGACAGGGGAGGTATCGAGTGAGCAGTTCTTC
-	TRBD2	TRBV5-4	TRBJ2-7	CASSLGLAGSEQYF	TGTGCCAGCAGCTTGGGACTAGCGGGGAGCGAGCAGTACTTC
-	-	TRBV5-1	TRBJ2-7	CASSLEPGTNEQYF	TGCGCCAGCAGCTTGGAGCCAGGGACAAACGAGCAGTACTTC
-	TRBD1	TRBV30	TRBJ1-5	CAWNPPGQGRQPQHF	TGTGCCTGGAACCCTCCAGGACAGGGCCGTCAGCCCCAGCATTTT
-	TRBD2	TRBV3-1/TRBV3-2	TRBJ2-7	CASSQDEGLAGGEQYF	TGTGCCAGCAGCCAAGATGAGGGACTAGCGGGAGGCGAGCAGTACTTC
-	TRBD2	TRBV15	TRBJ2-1	CATSRMLAGVHNEQFF	TGTGCCACCAGCCGAATGTTAGCGGGAGTTCACAATGAGCAGTTCTTC
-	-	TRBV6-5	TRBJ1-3	CASSYSSGNTIYF	TGTGCCAGCAGTTACTCGTCAGGAAACACCATATATTTT
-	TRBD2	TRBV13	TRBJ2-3	CASGKTSWGTSGSRGTQYF	TGTGCCAGCGGGAAAACCTCCTGGGGGACTAGCGGGAGTCGCGGTACGCAGTATTTT
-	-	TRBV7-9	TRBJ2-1	CASIQVSYNEQFF	TGTGCCAGCATTCAGGTCTCCTACAATGAGCAGTTCTTC
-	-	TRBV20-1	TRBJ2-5	CSASGWGLQETQYF	TGCAGTGCTAGTGGGTGGGGGCTACAAGAGACCCAGTACTTC
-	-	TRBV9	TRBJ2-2	CASSVEPSSGELFF	TGTGCCAGCAGCGTAGAGCCCTCCTCCGGGGAGCTGTTTTTT
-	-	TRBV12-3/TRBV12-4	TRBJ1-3	CASSFFGNTIYF	TGTGCCAGCAGTTTCTTCGGAAACACCATATATTTT
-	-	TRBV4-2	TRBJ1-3	CASCRGLDSGNTIYF	TGTGCCAGCTGTCGTGGGCTTGACTCTGGAAACACCATATATTTT
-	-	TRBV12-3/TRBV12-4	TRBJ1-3	CASGSSGNTIYF	TGTGCCAGCGGCAGTTCTGGAAACACCATATATTTT
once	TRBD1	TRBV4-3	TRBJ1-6	CASSQDPGRGDSPLHF	TGCGCCAGCAGCCAAGATCCGGGCAGGGGGGATTCACCCCTCCACTTT
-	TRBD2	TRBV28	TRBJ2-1	CASSSLTTSVSYNEQFF	TGTGCCAGCAGTTCCCTAACGACTAGCGTCTCCTACAATGAGCAGTTCTTC
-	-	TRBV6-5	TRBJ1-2	CASRTGSGGYTF	TGTGCCAGCCGCACAGGGTCAGGGGGCTACACCTTC